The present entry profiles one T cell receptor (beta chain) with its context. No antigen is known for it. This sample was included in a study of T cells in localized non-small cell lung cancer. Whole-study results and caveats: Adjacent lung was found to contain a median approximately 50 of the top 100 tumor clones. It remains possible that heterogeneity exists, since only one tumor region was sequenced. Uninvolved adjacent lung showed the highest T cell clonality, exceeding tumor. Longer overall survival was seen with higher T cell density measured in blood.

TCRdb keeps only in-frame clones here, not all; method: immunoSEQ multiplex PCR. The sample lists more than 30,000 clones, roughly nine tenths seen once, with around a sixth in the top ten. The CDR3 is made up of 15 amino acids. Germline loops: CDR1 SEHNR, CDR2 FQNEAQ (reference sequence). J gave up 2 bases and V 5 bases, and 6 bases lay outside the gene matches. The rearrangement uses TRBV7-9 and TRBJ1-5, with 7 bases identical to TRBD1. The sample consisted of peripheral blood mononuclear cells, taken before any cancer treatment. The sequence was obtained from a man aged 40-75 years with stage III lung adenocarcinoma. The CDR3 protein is CASSPLDRGNQPQHF. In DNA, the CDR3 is TGTGCCAGCAGCCCACTAGACAGGGGCAATCAGCCCCAGCATTTT.